The subject of this entry is one T cell receptor beta chain. Its antigen is unidentified. The ends were cut back, 5 bases at V and 5 bases at J, with 13 bases in the middle. Germline V gene lookup returns CDR1 LNHDA and CDR2 SQIVND (reference sequence). CDR3 length equals 14 residues. Libraries were prepared by immunoSEQ multiplex PCR; TCRdb keeps only in-frame clonotypes and omits some of them. This repertoire shows fewer than 200,000 clones, approximately 90% found once; its top ten account for around 4.5%. The sample comes from a study of T cell responses to AZD1222 COVID-19 vaccine. Study observations and caveats: Only five to seven AZD1222 recipients were seropositive at baseline. Clonal diversity was possibly underestimated, and the donors were mostly white British, with more females. Unmutated variant regions are reportedly the target of nearly half of TCRs that are spike-specific.

The chain has TRBV19 and TRBJ1-5; weak D call: TRBD1 (5 bases). The sample consisted of peripheral blood, taken 28 days after the second dose of the MenACWY control vaccine. The sequence was obtained from an adult who received the MenACWY meningococcal vaccine as a control. CDR3 sequence: CASSLTGNDQPQHF. Here the CDR3 DNA reads TGTGCCAGTAGTTTAACAGGTAACGATCAGCCCCAGCATTTT.